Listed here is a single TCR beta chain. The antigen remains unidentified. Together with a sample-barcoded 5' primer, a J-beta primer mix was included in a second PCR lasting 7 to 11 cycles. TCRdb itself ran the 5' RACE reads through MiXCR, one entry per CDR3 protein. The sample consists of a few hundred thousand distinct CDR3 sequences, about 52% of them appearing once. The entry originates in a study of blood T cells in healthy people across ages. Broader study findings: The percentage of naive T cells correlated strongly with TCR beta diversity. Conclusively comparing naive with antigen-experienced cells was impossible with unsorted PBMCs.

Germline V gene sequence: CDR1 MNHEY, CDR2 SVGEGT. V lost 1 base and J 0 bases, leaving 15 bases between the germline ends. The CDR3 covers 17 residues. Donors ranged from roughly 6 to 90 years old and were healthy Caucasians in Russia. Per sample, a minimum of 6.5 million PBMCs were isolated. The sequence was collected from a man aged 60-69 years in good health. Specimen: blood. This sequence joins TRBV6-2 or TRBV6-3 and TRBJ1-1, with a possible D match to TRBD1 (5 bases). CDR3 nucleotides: TGTGCCAGCAGTTACTGGGGCAGGGCGACGATGAACACTGAAGCTTTCTTT. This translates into CASSYWGRATMNTEAFF.